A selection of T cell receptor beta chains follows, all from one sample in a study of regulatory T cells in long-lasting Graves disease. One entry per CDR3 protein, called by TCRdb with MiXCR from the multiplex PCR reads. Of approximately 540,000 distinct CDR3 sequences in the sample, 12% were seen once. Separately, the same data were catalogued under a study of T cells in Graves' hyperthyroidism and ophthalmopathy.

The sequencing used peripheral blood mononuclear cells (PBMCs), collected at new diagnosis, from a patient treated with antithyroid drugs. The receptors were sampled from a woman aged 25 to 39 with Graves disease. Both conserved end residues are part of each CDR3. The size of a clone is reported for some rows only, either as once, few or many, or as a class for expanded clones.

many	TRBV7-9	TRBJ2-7	CASSLGTGRTEQYF
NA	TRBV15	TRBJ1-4	CATSSTGAEANEKLFF
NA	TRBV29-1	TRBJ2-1	CSPRLVNNEQFF
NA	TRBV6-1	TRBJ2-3	CASSSLGVAGGLGAQYF
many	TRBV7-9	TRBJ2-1	CASSPKSRTSGIRNEQFF
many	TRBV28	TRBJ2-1	CASSPGLAGERVHHNEQFF
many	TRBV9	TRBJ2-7	CASSVGEGKKYF
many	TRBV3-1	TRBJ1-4	CASSQSSGTDISEKLFF
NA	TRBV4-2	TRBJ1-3	CASSQAFQARGSGNTIYF
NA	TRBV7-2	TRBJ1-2	CASSLVLNNYGYTF
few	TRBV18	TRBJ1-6	CASSLDRGPDSPLHF